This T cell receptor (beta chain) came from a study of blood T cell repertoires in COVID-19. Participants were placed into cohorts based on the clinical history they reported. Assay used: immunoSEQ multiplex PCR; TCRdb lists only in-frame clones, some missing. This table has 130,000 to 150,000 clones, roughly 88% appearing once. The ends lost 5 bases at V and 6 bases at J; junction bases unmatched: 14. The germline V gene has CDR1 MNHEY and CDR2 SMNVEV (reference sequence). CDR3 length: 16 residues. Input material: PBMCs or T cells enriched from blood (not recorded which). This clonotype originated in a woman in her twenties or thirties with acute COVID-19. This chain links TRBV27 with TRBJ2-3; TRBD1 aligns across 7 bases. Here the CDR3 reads CASSLSPGTEDDTQYF. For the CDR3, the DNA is TGTGCCAGCAGTCTTAGCCCTGGGACAGAGGATGATACGCAGTATTTT.